This is a list of T cell receptor beta chains from one sample in a study of control samples from healthy donors and cancer patients. Libraries were prepared by immunoSEQ multiplex PCR; TCRdb keeps only in-frame clonotypes and omits some of them. The sample has about 100,000 clones, about 90% seen once; the top ten hold over 2%. Sample: blood. The receptors here all came from a woman aged 18-30 years in good health. Both conserved end residues are part of each CDR3. The D gene is left open where the match is weak. Only some rows state a clone size, as once, few, many or a class for expanded clones.

J | D | V | size | DNA | CDR3
TRBJ2-7 | - | TRBV29-1 | - | TGCAGCGTTGCCGGCCAGGGGTCTTCTTACGAGCAGTACTTC | CSVAGQGSSYEQYF
TRBJ1-6 | - | TRBV13 | - | TGTGCCAGCAGGTACACAGGTGGAAATTCACCCCTCCACTTT | CASRYTGGNSPLHF
TRBJ2-2 | - | TRBV5-1 | - | TGCGCCAGCAGCTTAAGTTCCGGGGAGCTGTTTTTT | CASSLSSGELFF
TRBJ2-1 | - | TRBV5-1 | - | TGCGCCAGCAGCTTGGCCGGGGCAGGTTACAATGAGCAGTTCTTC | CASSLAGAGYNEQFF
TRBJ2-1 | TRBD2 | TRBV11-3 | - | TGTGCCAGCAGCTTAGATCAGGGACTAGCGGGAGCGAGTGAGCAGTTCTTC | CASSLDQGLAGASEQFF
TRBJ2-2 | TRBD2 | TRBV28 | - | TGTGCCAGCAGACCCCTCTACAAGACTAGCGGAACCGGGGAGCTGTTTTTT | CASRPLYKTSGTGELFF
TRBJ1-2 | - | TRBV5-4 | - | TGTGCCAGCAGCTTGGATGGGGGACCTTATGGCTACACCTTC | CASSLDGGPYGYTF
TRBJ2-5 | TRBD1 | TRBV7-2 | - | TGTGCCAGCAGCCTCTGGACAGGTCAAGAGACCCAGTACTTC | CASSLWTGQETQYF
TRBJ2-2 | TRBD2 | TRBV6-6 | - | TGTGCCAGCAGTTACGGGACTAGCGGTAACACCGGGGAGCTGTTTTTT | CASSYGTSGNTGELFF
TRBJ2-7 | TRBD1 | TRBV19 | once | TGTGCCAGTAGTATTACAACCGGGACAGTCTACGAGCAGTACTTC | CASSITTGTVYEQYF
TRBJ2-1 | - | TRBV24-1 | - | TGTGCCACCACCCTACACCTCTCCTACAATGAGCAGTTCTTC | CATTLHLSYNEQFF
TRBJ1-2 | - | TRBV6-1 | - | TGTGCCAGCAGTGAAGGGAGACAGGACGGCGGCTACACCTTC | CASSEGRQDGGYTF
TRBJ1-6 | - | TRBV30 | few | TGTGCCTGGACCCGAACTACGAGCTCCTATAATTCACCCCTCCACTTT | CAWTRTTSSYNSPLHF
TRBJ1-6 | - | TRBV5-1 | - | TGCGCCAGCAGCCCGAGGGAGAGTAATTCACCCCTCCACTTT | CASSPRESNSPLHF
TRBJ2-3 | TRBD1 | TRBV10-1 | - | TGCGCCAGCAGTGAGGGACAGGGGCTTGGCACAGATACGCAGTATTTT | CASSEGQGLGTDTQYF
TRBJ1-5 | - | TRBV7-9 | - | TGTGCCAGCAGCTTAAAGGGTAACCAGCCCCAGCATTTT | CASSLKGNQPQHF
TRBJ2-2 | - | TRBV24-1 | - | TGTGCCACCAGTGAGGGCTCCCCTGGGGACACCGGGGAGCTGTTTTTT | CATSEGSPGDTGELFF
TRBJ1-6 | - | TRBV7-9 | - | TGTGCCAGCAGCTTACTAGTGGAGTCACCCCTCCACTTT | CASSLLVESPLHF
TRBJ1-1 | - | TRBV20-1 | - | TGCAGTGCAAGGAAGAACACTGAAGCTTTCTTT | CSARKNTEAFF
TRBJ2-1 | - | TRBV6-5 | - | TGTGCCAGCAGTTACCGCGGGGAGCAGTTCTTC | CASSYRGEQFF
TRBJ1-4 | - | TRBV5-1 | - | TGCGCCAGCAGCTACGGACAGCTTAATGAAAAACTGTTTTTT | CASSYGQLNEKLFF
TRBJ1-4 | - | TRBV28 | - | TGTGCCAGCAGTTTAATTGGGGGTATTGAAAAACTGTTTTTT | CASSLIGGIEKLFF
TRBJ1-2 | - | TRBV6-5 | - | TGTGCCAGCAGTATGCTAAAAGCGACCTATGGCTACACCTTC | CASSMLKATYGYTF
TRBJ2-3 | - | TRBV19 | - | TGTGCCAGCGCGACCTTGTCCACAGATACGCAGTATTTT | CASATLSTDTQYF
TRBJ2-7 | - | TRBV3-1/TRBV3-2 | once | TGTGCCAGCAGCCATCGATACGAGCAGTACTTC | CASSHRYEQYF
TRBJ1-1 | - | TRBV27 | - | TGTGCCAGCAGTTTATCGCGGGGGTGGAACACTGAAGCTTTCTTT | CASSLSRGWNTEAFF
TRBJ1-3 | - | TRBV6-5 | - | TGTGCCAGCAGTTACGTGGGTAGCTCTGGAAACACCATATATTTT | CASSYVGSSGNTIYF
TRBJ1-5 | TRBD1 | TRBV11-2 | - | TGTGCCAGCAGCCTAACAGGGGGCGATCAGCCCCAGCATTTT | CASSLTGGDQPQHF
TRBJ2-7 | - | TRBV7-9 | - | TGTGCCAGCAGCTTAGGCCAGGGGGGCTCCTACGAGCAGTACTTC | CASSLGQGGSYEQYF
TRBJ1-5 | - | TRBV28 | - | TGTGCCAGCAGTTTGACGGACCAGCCCCAGCATTTT | CASSLTDQPQHF
TRBJ2-5 | - | TRBV28 | - | TGTGCCAGCACACCGAACCAAGAGACCCAGTACTTC | CASTPNQETQYF
TRBJ1-3 | TRBD1 | TRBV12-5 | once | TGTGCTAGTGGTTTGACCCGACTGGGACAGGCCCTCTACTCTGGAAACACCATATATTTT | CASGLTRLGQALYSGNTIYF
TRBJ2-3 | TRBD2 | TRBV7-2 | - | TGTGCCAGCAGCTTAGTTGCGGGGGGGCTTGCAGATACGCAGTATTTT | CASSLVAGGLADTQYF
TRBJ2-1 | TRBD2 | TRBV6-5 | once | TGTGCCAGCAGTTGGTCAGCGGGAGGAACATACAATGAGCAGTTCTTC | CASSWSAGGTYNEQFF
TRBJ2-6 | TRBD2 | TRBV2 | - | TGTGCCAGCAGTGTAGCGGGGGGGAAGTATTCTGGGGCCAACGTCCTGACTTTC | CASSVAGGKYSGANVLTF
TRBJ1-5 | - | TRBV24-1 | - | TGTGCCACCAGTGATCCCCCTTGGGGGACTCTAAGCAATCAGCCCCAGCATTTT | CATSDPPWGTLSNQPQHF
TRBJ2-1 | - | TRBV11-2 | - | TGTGCCAGCAGCTTAGACAGGGGTGCCTACAATGAGCAGTTCTTC | CASSLDRGAYNEQFF
TRBJ2-1 | - | TRBV12-3/TRBV12-4 | - | TGTGCCAGCAGTTTGGGAGGGGGCAATGAGCAGTTCTTC | CASSLGGGNEQFF
TRBJ1-1 | - | TRBV5-6 | - | TGTGCCAGCAGCTTGGTGCCAGGGTGGGGGGGAACTGAAGCTTTCTTT | CASSLVPGWGGTEAFF
TRBJ1-2 | - | TRBV14 | - | TGTGCCAGCAGCCAAGATAGCCAGTATGGCTACACCTTC | CASSQDSQYGYTF
TRBJ2-2 | TRBD1 | TRBV2 | - | TGTGCCAGCAGACAGGGGGCTGCCGGGGAGCTGTTTTTT | CASRQGAAGELFF
TRBJ1-6 | TRBD1 | TRBV30 | - | TGTGCCTGGGACCCTAGGACAGGGCTCACACCCCTCCACTTT | CAWDPRTGLTPLHF
TRBJ2-3 | TRBD1 | TRBV24-1 | - | TGTGCCACCAGCCTAGGACGGGACAGAAATCCAGATACGCAGTATTTT | CATSLGRDRNPDTQYF
TRBJ2-7 | - | TRBV7-8 | - | TGTGCCAGCAGCTTAGAAGTGGTCAGTTCTTACGAGCAGTACTTC | CASSLEVVSSYEQYF
TRBJ2-3 | TRBD2 | TRBV27 | - | TGTGCCAGCAGTCTAGCGGGAGGGTTCGGGTCAGATACGCAGTATTTT | CASSLAGGFGSDTQYF
TRBJ1-4 | TRBD1 | TRBV28 | - | TGTGCCAGCAGGCCTGGGACAGGTGAAAAACTGTTTTTT | CASRPGTGEKLFF
TRBJ2-1 | TRBD2 | TRBV7-3 | - | TGTGCCAGCAGCTTAATGTCGGGGCTTAGCGGGAGTATATACAATGAGCAGTTCTTC | CASSLMSGLSGSIYNEQFF
TRBJ2-7 | - | TRBV27 | - | TGTGCCAGCAGTTTATCGCCAGGGACCTACGAGCAGTACTTC | CASSLSPGTYEQYF
TRBJ2-1 | - | TRBV6-5 | - | TGTGCCAGCAGCGGATTAGGGAATGAGCAGTTCTTC | CASSGLGNEQFF
TRBJ2-3 | - | TRBV29-1 | - | TGCAGCGTCGGCGTTGGGGGATTTAGGGATACGCAGTATTTT | CSVGVGGFRDTQYF